A selection of T cell receptor beta chains follows, all from one sample in a study of siplizumab effects on memory and regulatory T cells. Some clones are missing from TCRdb's copy, which holds only in-frame ones; the method was immunoSEQ multiplex PCR. The data contain some 81,000 clones, 85% to 95% of them singletons. Sequenced material: CD8+ T cells sorted from blood. The receptors were gathered from a human donor in good health. Each CDR3 is given with its conserved first and last residue. A D gene is named only where the DNA matches it firmly. Size is omitted from some rows. Given values are once, few, many or a class for expanded clones.

.,TRBJ2-1,TRBV18,TRBD2,CASSPTSSGREQFF,TGTGCCAGCTCTCCCACTTCTAGCGGGAGGGAGCAGTTCTTC
.,TRBJ2-5,TRBV19,TRBD1,CASSIAGGGETQYF,TGTGCCAGTAGTATAGCAGGGGGCGGAGAGACCCAGTACTTC
.,TRBJ1-3,TRBV21-1,.,CASSKRSSRDTIYF,TGTGCCAGCAGCAAACGGTCCTCGAGGGACACCATATATTTT
.,TRBJ2-1,TRBV7-8,TRBD2,CASSQGLAGTVDYNEQFF,TGTGCCAGCAGCCAGGGACTAGCGGGAACAGTCGACTACAATGAGCAGTTCTTC
.,TRBJ2-3,TRBV27,TRBD1,CASRWTGGPDTQYF,TGTGCCAGCCGGTGGACAGGGGGCCCAGATACGCAGTATTTT
.,TRBJ1-5,TRBV7-3,.,CASSLGGMEPQHF,TGTGCCAGCAGCTTAGGAGGCATGGAGCCCCAGCATTTT
.,TRBJ2-7,TRBV7-9,.,CASSEFGDEQYF,TGTGCCAGCAGCGAATTCGGAGACGAGCAGTACTTC
.,TRBJ2-1,TRBV9,.,CASTLDGSANNEQFF,TGTGCCAGCACGTTGGACGGGAGTGCGAACAATGAGCAGTTCTTC
.,TRBJ2-3,TRBV5-1,TRBD2,CASSLISGGTDTQYF,TGCGCCAGCAGCTTGATTAGCGGGGGGACAGATACGCAGTATTTT
.,TRBJ1-2,TRBV4-2,TRBD1,CASSQGDRGIYGYTF,TGTGCCAGCAGCCAAGGGGACAGGGGGATCTATGGCTACACCTTC
.,TRBJ2-3,TRBV27,.,CASSFGRGGGTDTQYF,TGTGCCAGCAGTTTCGGCAGGGGAGGCGGCACAGATACGCAGTATTTT
.,TRBJ2-1,TRBV7-7,.,CASSLGVAADNEQFF,TGTGCTAGCAGCTTAGGGGTAGCGGCAGACAATGAGCAGTTCTTC
once,TRBJ2-2,TRBV6-5,.,CASSEIANTGELFF,TGTGCCAGCAGTGAGATAGCGAACACCGGGGAGCTGTTTTTT
once,TRBJ1-2,TRBV6-5,.,CASRPGAGSGYTF,TGTGCCAGCAGGCCTGGGGCGGGATCTGGCTACACCTTC
.,TRBJ1-2,TRBV9,.,CASSVVSGAGGYTF,TGTGCCAGCAGCGTAGTGAGCGGGGCTGGTGGCTACACCTTC
.,TRBJ2-1,TRBV11-2,.,CASSLDADGEYNEQFF,TGTGCCAGCAGCTTAGATGCCGACGGGGAATACAATGAGCAGTTCTTC
.,TRBJ2-1,TRBV28,TRBD2,CASSLTSGRDNEQFF,TGTGCCAGCAGCCTTACTAGCGGGAGGGACAATGAGCAGTTCTTC
.,TRBJ2-3,TRBV14,TRBD1,CASSRRQGLVNTQYF,TGTGCCAGCAGCCGTAGACAGGGGCTGGTGAATACGCAGTATTTT
few,TRBJ2-2,TRBV10-2,.,CASSTRLTAGELFF,TGCGCCAGCAGTACACGACTCACCGCCGGGGAGCTGTTTTTT
.,TRBJ2-7,TRBV7-9,TRBD1,CASSTTGDRGYEQYF,TGTGCCAGCAGCACCACCGGGGACAGGGGCTACGAGCAGTACTTC
.,TRBJ1-4,TRBV7-8,.,CASSLVGWGSNEKLFF,TGTGCCAGCAGCTTAGTCGGTTGGGGTTCTAATGAAAAACTGTTTTTT
.,TRBJ2-5,TRBV11-2,TRBD2,CASSLAGLAGVPLRETQYF,TGTGCCAGCAGCTTAGCAGGACTAGCGGGAGTGCCCCTCCGGGAGACCCAGTACTTC
.,TRBJ2-2,TRBV11-2,.,CASSPRANTGELFF,TGTGCCAGCAGCCCCCGGGCGAACACCGGGGAGCTGTTTTTT
.,TRBJ2-5,TRBV5-5,.,CASRYRVQGQETQYF,TGTGCCAGCAGGTACCGGGTCCAGGGGCAAGAGACCCAGTACTTC
.,TRBJ2-3,TRBV29-1,.,CSVSGDTQYF,TGCAGCGTCTCGGGAGATACGCAGTATTTT
.,TRBJ2-1,TRBV7-9,.,CASSLMGEQFF,TGTGCCAGCAGCTTAATGGGTGAGCAGTTCTTC
.,TRBJ2-7,TRBV28,.,CASSIDRYYEQYF,TGTGCCAGCAGTATAGACAGGTACTACGAGCAGTACTTC
.,TRBJ1-2,TRBV29-1,TRBD1,CSINDRGYGYTF,TGCAGCATAAACGACAGGGGCTATGGCTACACCTTC
.,TRBJ2-3,TRBV6-1,.,CASSRGDFSTDTQYF,TGTGCCAGCAGTCGCGGGGACTTTAGCACAGATACGCAGTATTTT
.,TRBJ2-7,TRBV4-1,.,CASSHAQGGLYEQYF,TGCGCCAGCAGCCATGCACAGGGTGGTCTCTACGAGCAGTACTTC
.,TRBJ1-5,TRBV28,.,CASSLPTGHSNQPQHF,TGTGCCAGCAGTTTACCGACAGGCCACAGCAATCAGCCCCAGCATTTT
.,TRBJ2-3,TRBV9,TRBD2,CASSVVSSGTADTQYF,TGTGCCAGCAGCGTAGTTTCTAGCGGGACAGCAGATACGCAGTATTTT
.,TRBJ2-3,TRBV19,TRBD2,CASSKREWQDTQYF,TGTGCCAGTAGTAAGCGGGAGTGGCAAGATACGCAGTATTTT
.,TRBJ2-5,TRBV7-8,.,CASSLNIDQETQYF,TGTGCCAGCAGCTTAAATATAGACCAAGAGACCCAGTACTTC
.,TRBJ1-2,TRBV19,TRBD1,CASNTYRGQGYGYTF,TGTGCCAGTAACACCTACAGGGGGCAAGGCTATGGCTACACCTTC
.,TRBJ2-7,TRBV27,TRBD1,CASSFGTGYEQYF,TGTGCCAGCAGTTTTGGGACAGGCTACGAGCAGTACTTC
once,TRBJ2-5,TRBV4-1,.,CASSRTGGGETQYF,TGCGCCAGCAGCCGTACAGGGGGGGGAGAGACCCAGTACTTC
.,TRBJ2-2,TRBV7-6,.,CASSDKDSFGELFF,TGTGCCAGCAGCGACAAGGACTCTTTCGGGGAGCTGTTTTTT
.,TRBJ2-1,TRBV4-2,TRBD2,CASSQVVAGGYNEQFF,TGTGCCAGCAGCCAAGTGGTAGCGGGAGGATACAATGAGCAGTTCTTC
.,TRBJ1-4,TRBV7-8,TRBD1,CASSLGSRGNEKLFF,TGTGCCAGCAGCTTAGGGTCCAGGGGGAATGAAAAACTGTTTTTT
.,TRBJ2-7,TRBV27,.,CASSEGISYEQYF,TGTGCCAGCAGTGAGGGGATTTCCTACGAGCAGTACTTC
.,TRBJ2-7,TRBV19,TRBD1,CASSTGTGGSYEQYF,TGTGCCAGTAGTACGGGGACAGGGGGCTCGTACGAGCAGTACTTC
.,TRBJ2-1,TRBV4-2,.,CASSQATGANNEQFF,TGTGCCAGCAGCCAAGCCACCGGGGCGAACAATGAGCAGTTCTTC
.,TRBJ2-1,TRBV9,TRBD2,CASSVVAGGSYNEQFF,TGTGCCAGCAGCGTTGTAGCGGGAGGTTCCTACAATGAGCAGTTCTTC
.,TRBJ2-3,TRBV27,.,CASSFGDIGADTQYF,TGTGCCAGCAGTTTTGGGGACATAGGTGCGGATACGCAGTATTTT
.,TRBJ2-7,TRBV28,TRBD2,CASSSTTSGRAMIYEQYF,TGTGCCAGCAGTTCCACGACTAGCGGGAGGGCCATGATCTACGAGCAGTACTTC
.,TRBJ2-7,TRBV7-9,.,CASSRALGKQYF,TGTGCCAGCAGCCGCGCTTTGGGAAAGCAGTACTTC
.,TRBJ1-4,TRBV20-1,.,CSATGEKLFF,TGCAGTGCTACAGGTGAAAAACTGTTTTTT
.,TRBJ2-4,TRBV27,TRBD1,CASSHRGFDIQYF,TGTGCCAGCAGCCACAGGGGCTTTGACATTCAGTACTTC
.,TRBJ2-1,TRBV27,.,CASSQTATSPGDEFF,TGTGCCAGCAGCCAAACAGCCACTTCCCCGGGGGATGAGTTCTTC
.,TRBJ2-1,TRBV2,TRBD2,CASSEGPSGGRGEQFF,TGTGCCAGCAGTGAAGGTCCCAGCGGGGGAAGGGGTGAGCAGTTCTTC
once,TRBJ2-3,TRBV2,.,CASSPPRVADTQYF,TGTGCCAGCAGTCCCCCCAGGGTTGCAGATACGCAGTATTTT
.,TRBJ2-1,TRBV11-2,.,CASSLGRVGGFNEQFF,TGTGCCAGCAGCTTAGGTCGCGTCGGAGGTTTCAATGAGCAGTTCTTC
.,TRBJ2-7,TRBV7-9,.,CASSDSRDEQYF,TGTGCCAGCAGCGACTCAAGGGACGAGCAGTACTTC
.,TRBJ2-1,TRBV11-2,TRBD2,CASSQGLAPVYNEQFF,TGTGCCAGCAGCCAGGGACTAGCGCCAGTCTACAATGAGCAGTTCTTC
once,TRBJ2-3,TRBV2,.,CASSDVFTSTDTQYF,TGTGCCAGCAGTGACGTCTTTACTAGCACAGATACGCAGTATTTT
.,TRBJ1-5,TRBV19,TRBD1,CASTTDRSYSNQPQHF,TGTGCCAGTACGACGGACAGGTCTTATAGCAATCAGCCCCAGCATTTT
.,TRBJ2-1,TRBV7-2,.,CASSLEGWASAYNEQFF,TGTGCCAGCAGCCTCGAAGGGTGGGCTAGCGCTTACAATGAGCAGTTCTTC